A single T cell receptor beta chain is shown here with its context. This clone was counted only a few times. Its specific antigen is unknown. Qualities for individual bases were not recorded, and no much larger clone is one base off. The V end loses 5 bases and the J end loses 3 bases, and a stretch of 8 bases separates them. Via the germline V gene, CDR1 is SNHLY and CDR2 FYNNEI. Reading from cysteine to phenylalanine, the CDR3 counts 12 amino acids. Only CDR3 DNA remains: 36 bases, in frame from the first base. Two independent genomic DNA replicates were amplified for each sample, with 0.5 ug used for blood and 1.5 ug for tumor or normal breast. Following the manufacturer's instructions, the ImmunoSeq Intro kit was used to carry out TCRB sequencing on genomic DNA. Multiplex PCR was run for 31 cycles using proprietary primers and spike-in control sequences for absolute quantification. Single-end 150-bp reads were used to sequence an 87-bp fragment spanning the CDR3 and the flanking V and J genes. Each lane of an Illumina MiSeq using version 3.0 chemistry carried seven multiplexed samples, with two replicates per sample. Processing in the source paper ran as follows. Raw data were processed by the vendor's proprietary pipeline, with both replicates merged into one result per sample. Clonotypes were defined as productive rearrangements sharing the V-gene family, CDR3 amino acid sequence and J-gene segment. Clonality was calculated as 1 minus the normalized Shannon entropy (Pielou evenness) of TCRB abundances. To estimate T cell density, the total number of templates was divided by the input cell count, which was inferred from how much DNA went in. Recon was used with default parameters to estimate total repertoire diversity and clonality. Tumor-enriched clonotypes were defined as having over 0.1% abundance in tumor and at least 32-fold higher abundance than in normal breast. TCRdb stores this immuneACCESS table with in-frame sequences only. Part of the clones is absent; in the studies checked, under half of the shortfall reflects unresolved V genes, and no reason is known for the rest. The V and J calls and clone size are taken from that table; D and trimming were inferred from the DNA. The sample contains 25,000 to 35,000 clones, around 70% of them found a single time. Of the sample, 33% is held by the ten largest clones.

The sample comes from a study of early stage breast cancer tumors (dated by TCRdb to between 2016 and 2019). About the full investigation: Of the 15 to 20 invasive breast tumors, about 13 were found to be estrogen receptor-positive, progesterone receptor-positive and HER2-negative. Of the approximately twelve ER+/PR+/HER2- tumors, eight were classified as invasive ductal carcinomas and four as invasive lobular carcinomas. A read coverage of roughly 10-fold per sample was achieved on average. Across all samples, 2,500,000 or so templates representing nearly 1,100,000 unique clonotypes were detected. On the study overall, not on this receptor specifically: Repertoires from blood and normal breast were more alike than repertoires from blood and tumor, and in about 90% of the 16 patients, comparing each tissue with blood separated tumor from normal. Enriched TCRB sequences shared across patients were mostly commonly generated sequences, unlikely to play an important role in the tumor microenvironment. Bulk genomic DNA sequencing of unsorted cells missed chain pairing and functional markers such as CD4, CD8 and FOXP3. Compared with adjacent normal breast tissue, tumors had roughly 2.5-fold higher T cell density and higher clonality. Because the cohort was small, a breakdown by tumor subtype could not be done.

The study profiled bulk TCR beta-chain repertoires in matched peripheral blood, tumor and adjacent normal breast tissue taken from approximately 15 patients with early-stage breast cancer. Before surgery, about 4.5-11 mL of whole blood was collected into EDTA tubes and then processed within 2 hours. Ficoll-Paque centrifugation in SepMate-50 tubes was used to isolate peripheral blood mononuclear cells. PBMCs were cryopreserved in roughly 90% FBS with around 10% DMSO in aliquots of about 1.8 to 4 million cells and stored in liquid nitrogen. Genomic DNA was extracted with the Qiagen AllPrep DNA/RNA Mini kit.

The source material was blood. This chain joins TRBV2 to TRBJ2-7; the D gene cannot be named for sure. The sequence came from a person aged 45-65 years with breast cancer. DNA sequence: TGTGCCAGCAGTCTAGACTTCTACGAGCAGTACTTC. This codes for CASSLDFYEQYF.